Below, one TCR beta chain is given with its context. Using its own MiXCR run on the RT-PCR reads, TCRdb lists one record per CDR3 protein. The top ten clones hold around 30% of a sample with about 110,000 distinct CDR3 sequences, approximately 40% of them seen once. This sample was included in a study of patients and donors after allogeneic stem cell transplantation. The CDR3 extends over 13 amino acids. Trimming stripped 2 bases from V and 3 bases from J, with 8 bases between. Germline V lookup: CDR1 LGHNA, CDR2 YSLEER. Material: blood, either unsorted or a sorted T cell fraction (not recorded which). This clonotype originated in a human donor who was either an allogeneic HSCT recipient or a stem cell or donor lymphocyte infusion donor (not recorded which). It is not recorded whose cells these are; they may come from a transplant donor. The rearrangement links TRBV4-3 to TRBJ2-7; D is unclear. This CDR3 is CASSQRTGYEQYF. As DNA, the CDR3 is TGCGCCAGCAGCCAAAGGACGGGCTACGAGCAGTACTTC.